This note documents a single T cell receptor (beta chain) sequence. The data are from a study of identical twins. In TCRdb, the 5' RACE reads were re-called with MiXCR into one record per CDR3 protein. There are fewer than 350,000 distinct CDR3 sequences in the sample; roughly 8.6% occur only once, and 2% to 2.5% lies in the top ten. CDR3 length equals 17 residues. Germline V gives CDR1 DFQATT, CDR2 SNEGSKA (reference sequence). The V gene lost 3 bases and the J gene lost 7 bases, with 25 bases spanning the gap. These data also featured in a second study, about yellow fever vaccine responses in identical twins.

The sample taken for sequencing was memory (CD45RO+) T cells sorted from blood. This TCR came from a woman aged 18 to 35 in good health. V usage is TRBV20-1 and J usage is TRBJ2-1; the D gene is possibly TRBD1 (6 bases). The CDR3 nucleotides read TGCAGTGCTAGGGACCATACAGGGTTAGGGTCCGCTAATGAGCAGTTCTTC. Its protein is CSARDHTGLGSANEQFF.